A selection of T cell receptor beta chains follows, all from one sample in a study of T-cell memory formation after mild COVID-19. MiXCR, run by TCRdb on the 5' RACE reads, gives a single entry per CDR3 protein. The sample carries approximately 570,000 distinct CDR3 sequences, more than 15% recorded once. Source material: PBMCs or a T cell subset sorted from them (not recorded which). All receptors derive from an adult woman who had mild COVID-19 (a few samples of this study predate the infection). Cell type and time point are not known. Both conserved end residues are part of each CDR3. The D gene is left open where the match is weak. A row's size may be missing; if present it is once, few, many or a size class.

j_call: TRBJ2-7; clone_size: few; cdr3_length: 14; v_call: TRBV12-3/TRBV12-4; d_call: -; cdr3_nt: TGTGCCAGCAGTTTGGGGACTTCCACCTACGAGCAGTACTTC; cdr3_aa: CASSLGTSTYEQYF
j_call: TRBJ2-7; clone_size: few; cdr3_length: 14; v_call: TRBV5-4; d_call: -; cdr3_nt: TGTGCCAGCAGCTTTCAGGGGAGGTCCTACGAGCAGTACTTC; cdr3_aa: CASSFQGRSYEQYF
j_call: TRBJ2-1; clone_size: -; cdr3_length: 14; v_call: TRBV18; d_call: -; cdr3_nt: TGTGCCAGCTCACCAGGGAAACGGGACAATGAGCAGTTCTTC; cdr3_aa: CASSPGKRDNEQFF
j_call: TRBJ2-2; clone_size: few; cdr3_length: 12; v_call: TRBV19; d_call: TRBD2; cdr3_nt: TGTGCCAGTACTTCAGCGGGAGGGGAGCTGTTTTTT; cdr3_aa: CASTSAGGELFF
j_call: TRBJ1-1; clone_size: -; cdr3_length: 13; v_call: TRBV29-1; d_call: TRBD1; cdr3_nt: TGCAGCGTCCGGACAGGGGGGAACACTGAAGCTTTCTTT; cdr3_aa: CSVRTGGNTEAFF
j_call: TRBJ2-1; clone_size: few; cdr3_length: 17; v_call: TRBV4-3; d_call: -; cdr3_nt: TGCGCCAGCAGCCAAGAGTACCGTCCGAGCTCCTACAATGAGCAGTTCTTC; cdr3_aa: CASSQEYRPSSYNEQFF
j_call: TRBJ1-5; clone_size: -; cdr3_length: 12; v_call: TRBV7-3; d_call: -; cdr3_nt: TGTGCCAGCACCACGCCGGATCAGCCCCAGCATTTT; cdr3_aa: CASTTPDQPQHF
j_call: TRBJ2-3; clone_size: few; cdr3_length: 15; v_call: TRBV5-6; d_call: -; cdr3_nt: TGTGCCAGCAGCTTGGGTGGGACGAACACAGATACGCAGTATTTT; cdr3_aa: CASSLGGTNTDTQYF
j_call: TRBJ2-3; clone_size: -; cdr3_length: 15; v_call: TRBV4-1; d_call: -; cdr3_nt: TGCGCCAGCAGCCAAGGTGCAGGGTGGACAGATACGCAGTATTTT; cdr3_aa: CASSQGAGWTDTQYF
j_call: TRBJ1-5; clone_size: -; cdr3_length: 16; v_call: TRBV7-9; d_call: -; cdr3_nt: TGTGCCAGCAGCCAGAGCTTGGGTAGAGGTGAACAGCCCCAGCATTTT; cdr3_aa: CASSQSLGRGEQPQHF
j_call: TRBJ1-2; clone_size: -; cdr3_length: 14; v_call: TRBV4-1; d_call: -; cdr3_nt: TGCGCCAGCAGCCAAAGAGGGGACAACTATGGCTACACCTTC; cdr3_aa: CASSQRGDNYGYTF
j_call: TRBJ1-2; clone_size: -; cdr3_length: 14; v_call: TRBV6-1; d_call: -; cdr3_nt: TGTGCCAGCAGCACCCGGGGCGAGGGTCTTGGCTACACCTTC; cdr3_aa: CASSTRGEGLGYTF
j_call: TRBJ1-1; clone_size: few; cdr3_length: 15; v_call: TRBV6-2/TRBV6-3; d_call: TRBD1; cdr3_nt: TGTGCCAGCAGTCTCACCGGACAGGGCTTTCCTGAAGCTTTCTTT; cdr3_aa: CASSLTGQGFPEAFF
j_call: TRBJ2-3; clone_size: -; cdr3_length: 16; v_call: TRBV11-2; d_call: TRBD2; cdr3_nt: TGTGCCAGCAGCTCCTCGTTGCGGGGGGCCACAGATACGCAGTATTTT; cdr3_aa: CASSSSLRGATDTQYF
j_call: TRBJ2-2; clone_size: few; cdr3_length: 14; v_call: TRBV15; d_call: -; cdr3_nt: TGTGCCACCAGCAGAGGACAGGCGACCGGGGAGCTGTTTTTT; cdr3_aa: CATSRGQATGELFF
j_call: TRBJ2-7; clone_size: -; cdr3_length: 16; v_call: TRBV7-9; d_call: TRBD2; cdr3_nt: TGTGCCAGCAGCTTAGTACCGAGCGGGGGCTACTACGAGCAGTACTTC; cdr3_aa: CASSLVPSGGYYEQYF
j_call: TRBJ2-3; clone_size: -; cdr3_length: 11; v_call: TRBV19; d_call: -; cdr3_nt: TGTGCCACCAGGCGGGGAGATACGCAGTATTTT; cdr3_aa: CATRRGDTQYF
j_call: TRBJ1-1; clone_size: -; cdr3_length: 13; v_call: TRBV27; d_call: TRBD1; cdr3_nt: TGTGCCAGCAGGACAGGGGGTTTTACTGAAGCTTTCTTT; cdr3_aa: CASRTGGFTEAFF
j_call: TRBJ2-3; clone_size: -; cdr3_length: 14; v_call: TRBV21-1; d_call: -; cdr3_nt: TGTGCCAGCACCCTGAGGGGGACAGCAGATACGCAGTATTTT; cdr3_aa: CASTLRGTADTQYF
j_call: TRBJ1-4; clone_size: few; cdr3_length: 14; v_call: TRBV28; d_call: -; cdr3_nt: TGTGCCAGCAGTCCCCCAGCCAGGTTTGAAAAACTGTTTTTT; cdr3_aa: CASSPPARFEKLFF
j_call: TRBJ2-1; clone_size: -; cdr3_length: 18; v_call: TRBV6-5; d_call: TRBD2; cdr3_nt: TGTGCCAGCAGGCTGGCCTCTGGGGCTAGCGGGAGTAACAATGAGCAGTTCTTC; cdr3_aa: CASRLASGASGSNNEQFF
j_call: TRBJ2-3; clone_size: -; cdr3_length: 17; v_call: TRBV7-9; d_call: TRBD2; cdr3_nt: TGTGCCAGCAGCTTATATGCCCGACTAGCGGAGGGGGATACGCAGTATTTT; cdr3_aa: CASSLYARLAEGDTQYF
j_call: TRBJ1-2; clone_size: few; cdr3_length: 13; v_call: TRBV11-2; d_call: -; cdr3_nt: TGTGCCAGCAGCTTCAACGGGGCGGTCCGTTACACCTTC; cdr3_aa: CASSFNGAVRYTF
j_call: TRBJ2-3; clone_size: -; cdr3_length: 18; v_call: TRBV15; d_call: TRBD2; cdr3_nt: TGTGCCACCAGCAGGGAGATTCTAGCGGGGGGGCCTAGGGATACGCAGTATTTT; cdr3_aa: CATSREILAGGPRDTQYF
j_call: TRBJ2-7; clone_size: -; cdr3_length: 15; v_call: TRBV6-1; d_call: TRBD1; cdr3_nt: TGTGCCAGCAGCGATACGGGACAGGGCCTCTACGAGCAGTACTTC; cdr3_aa: CASSDTGQGLYEQYF
j_call: TRBJ2-7; clone_size: few; cdr3_length: 14; v_call: TRBV20-1; d_call: -; cdr3_nt: TGCAGTGCTAGATTTCAGGACTACTCCTACGAGCAGTACTTC; cdr3_aa: CSARFQDYSYEQYF
j_call: TRBJ2-2; clone_size: few; cdr3_length: 12; v_call: TRBV6-5; d_call: -; cdr3_nt: TGTGCCAGCAGTCAAAGTCGAGGGCGGCTGTTTTTT; cdr3_aa: CASSQSRGRLFF
j_call: TRBJ1-1; clone_size: -; cdr3_length: 15; v_call: TRBV3-1; d_call: -; cdr3_nt: TGTGCCAGCAGCCAAGTACCGCAGTCGAACACTGAAGCTTTCTTT; cdr3_aa: CASSQVPQSNTEAFF
j_call: TRBJ2-1; clone_size: -; cdr3_length: 13; v_call: TRBV6-5; d_call: -; cdr3_nt: TGTGCCAGCAGTTACGCCCGGACAAAGGAGCAGTTCTTC; cdr3_aa: CASSYARTKEQFF
j_call: TRBJ2-3; clone_size: few; cdr3_length: 16; v_call: TRBV4-1; d_call: -; cdr3_nt: TGCGCCAGCAGCCAAGGTCCAGCCAGGGTGGGAGATACGCAGTATTTT; cdr3_aa: CASSQGPARVGDTQYF
j_call: TRBJ2-7; clone_size: -; cdr3_length: 12; v_call: TRBV27; d_call: TRBD1; cdr3_nt: TGTGCCAATCCGGACAGGGTTCGCGAGCAGTACTTC; cdr3_aa: CANPDRVREQYF
j_call: TRBJ2-4; clone_size: -; cdr3_length: 15; v_call: TRBV3-1; d_call: -; cdr3_nt: TGTGCCAGCAGCCAAGAACGGGTTGCCAAAAACATTCAGTACTTC; cdr3_aa: CASSQERVAKNIQYF
j_call: TRBJ2-7; clone_size: few; cdr3_length: 13; v_call: TRBV20-1; d_call: -; cdr3_nt: TGCAGTGCTAGACAGGGGGGAGGGAGTGAGCAGTACTTC; cdr3_aa: CSARQGGGSEQYF
j_call: TRBJ2-7; clone_size: -; cdr3_length: 17; v_call: TRBV3-1; d_call: -; cdr3_nt: TGTGCCAGCAGCCAAGATTCGCCTTTCGGGATAACCTACGAGCAGTACTTC; cdr3_aa: CASSQDSPFGITYEQYF
j_call: TRBJ2-5; clone_size: few; cdr3_length: 15; v_call: TRBV18; d_call: -; cdr3_nt: TGTGCCAGCTCACACCGACCGATAAGAGAAGAGACCCAGTACTTC; cdr3_aa: CASSHRPIREETQYF
j_call: TRBJ2-1; clone_size: -; cdr3_length: 16; v_call: TRBV12-5; d_call: TRBD2; cdr3_nt: TGTGCTAGTGGTCAGACTAGCGGGAGGCACTACAATGAGCAGTTCTTC; cdr3_aa: CASGQTSGRHYNEQFF
j_call: TRBJ1-1; clone_size: few; cdr3_length: 17; v_call: TRBV18; d_call: -; cdr3_nt: TGTGCCAGCTCACCACCACGAGAGGGAAAGTGGCACACTGAAGCTTTCTTT; cdr3_aa: CASSPPREGKWHTEAFF
j_call: TRBJ2-1; clone_size: -; cdr3_length: 19; v_call: TRBV9; d_call: TRBD2; cdr3_nt: TGTGCCAGCAGCCTAGGGCGGGCTAGCGGGAGCATCTCCTACAATGAGCAGTTCTTC; cdr3_aa: CASSLGRASGSISYNEQFF
j_call: TRBJ1-2; clone_size: -; cdr3_length: 13; v_call: TRBV7-8; d_call: -; cdr3_nt: TGTGCCAGCAGCTTCGGGCAGCAGTATGGCTACACCTTC; cdr3_aa: CASSFGQQYGYTF
j_call: TRBJ2-7; clone_size: few; cdr3_length: 15; v_call: TRBV27; d_call: TRBD1; cdr3_nt: TGTGCCAGCATGAAAAGGACAGGGGGTGTCGACGAGCAGTACTTC; cdr3_aa: CASMKRTGGVDEQYF
j_call: TRBJ2-7; clone_size: -; cdr3_length: 15; v_call: TRBV19; d_call: TRBD1; cdr3_nt: TGTGCCAGTAGTATAGGGGGACAGGGGATCTACGAGCAGTACTTC; cdr3_aa: CASSIGGQGIYEQYF
j_call: TRBJ1-1; clone_size: few; cdr3_length: 11; v_call: TRBV5-5; d_call: -; cdr3_nt: TGTGCCAGCAGCTCACAGGGTGAAGCTTTCTTT; cdr3_aa: CASSSQGEAFF
j_call: TRBJ1-5; clone_size: -; cdr3_length: 15; v_call: TRBV24-1; d_call: -; cdr3_nt: TGTGCCACCAGTGACGACGGCGTATTTAACCAGCCCCAGCATTTT; cdr3_aa: CATSDDGVFNQPQHF
j_call: TRBJ1-1; clone_size: -; cdr3_length: 14; v_call: TRBV13; d_call: TRBD1; cdr3_nt: TGTGCCAGCAGCTCACCCTCAGGGGGTTGGCGGGCTTTCTTT; cdr3_aa: CASSSPSGGWRAFF
j_call: TRBJ2-7; clone_size: many; cdr3_length: 15; v_call: TRBV12-3/TRBV12-4; d_call: TRBD1; cdr3_nt: TGTGCCAGCAGTCCGGGACAGGGGGCGAAAAGCGAGCAGTACTTC; cdr3_aa: CASSPGQGAKSEQYF
j_call: TRBJ2-7; clone_size: -; cdr3_length: 13; v_call: TRBV7-9; d_call: -; cdr3_nt: TGTGCCAGCAGCTTAGCCCCGGACGCCGAGCAGTACTTC; cdr3_aa: CASSLAPDAEQYF
j_call: TRBJ2-7; clone_size: -; cdr3_length: 13; v_call: TRBV29-1; d_call: TRBD2; cdr3_nt: TGCAGCGTTGAATCGGCGGGAGTTGGGGAGCAGTACTTC; cdr3_aa: CSVESAGVGEQYF
j_call: TRBJ2-3; clone_size: few; cdr3_length: 17; v_call: TRBV20-1; d_call: TRBD2; cdr3_nt: TGCAGTGCTAGAGTCGAAGCGGGGATTCCCCACACAGATACGCAGTATTTT; cdr3_aa: CSARVEAGIPHTDTQYF